These 32 T cell receptor beta chains came from one sample sequenced in a study of blood T cell repertoires in COVID-19. Sequenced by immunoSEQ multiplex PCR; TCRdb stores in-frame clones only, minus some. The data show around 130,000 clones, 80% to 90% seen once. The source material was peripheral blood. The receptors were gathered from a man in his 70s with active or convalescent COVID-19.

This CDR3 is CASSPTLSNQPQHF. The DNA of the CDR3 is TGTGCCAGCAGCCCGACACTTAGCAATCAGCCCCAGCATTTT. The chain uses TRBV28 and TRBJ1-5; unclear D gene. Germline V gene lookup returns CDR1 MDHEN and CDR2 SYDVKM. The CDR3 covers 14 residues. Between the trimmed V and J ends, which lost 6 bases and 0 bases, there was a span of 9 bases.

The J gene is TRBJ2-1, the V gene TRBV7-2; 11 bases line up with TRBD2. There are 15 residues in the CDR3. The V and J ends lost 6 bases and 6 bases, in that order; junction bases with no gene match: 7. Germline lookup yields CDR1 SGHTA and CDR2 FQGNSA. Written as DNA, the CDR3 is TGTGCCAGCAGAGTAGACGGGACTAGCGGCAATGAGCAGTTCTTC. Protein: CASRVDGTSGNEQFF.

In this sample, this clone turned up once. The chain has TRBV6-5 and TRBJ2-1; unclear D gene. V shed 6 bases and J shed 10 bases, with 10 bases lying between them. The CDR3 runs 11 residues. Looked up from germline, CDR1 is MNHEY and CDR2 is SVGAGI. DNA of the CDR3: TGTGCCAGCAGCAACGGTCGGGAGCAGTTCTTC. Protein product: CASSNGREQFF.

The V and J genes are TRBV11-2 and TRBJ2-7, with a possible D match to TRBD1 (6 bases). Germline V gives CDR1 SGHAT, CDR2 FQNNGV. The CDR3 runs to 14 residues. The V gene lost 4 bases and the J gene lost 2 bases, with 12 bases spanning the gap. CDR3 DNA sequence: TGTGCCAGCAGCTCCGGACAGAACCCCTACGAGCAGTACTTC. Its protein product is CASSSGQNPYEQYF.

This clone turned up a few times. The chain couples TRBV27 to TRBJ1-2; TRBD1 agrees at 9 bases. CDR1 and CDR2 from the germline V gene are MNHEY and SMNVEV (reference sequence). The length of the CDR3 is 14 residues. The V gene end was trimmed by 5 bases and the J gene end by 7 bases; junction bases not matched to a gene: 8. DNA of the CDR3: TGTGCCAGCAGTCCACGGACAGGGGAAGGTGGCTACACCTTC. Protein: CASSPRTGEGGYTF.

The V gene is TRBV5-1, the J gene TRBJ2-5, with 14 bases fitting TRBD2. Germline assignment: CDR1 SGHRS and CDR2 YFSETQ. The ends lost 0 bases at V and 5 bases at J; junction bases unmatched: 6. This CDR3 spans 17 amino acids. CDR3 DNA sequence: TGCGCCAGCAGCTTGGGACTAGCGGGAGGGCCCGGTGAGACCCAGTACTTC. Amino acids: CASSLGLAGGPGETQYF.

The chain couples TRBV10-1 to TRBJ2-1, with 7 nucleotides matching TRBD2. Per the germline V gene, CDR1 is WNHNN and CDR2 is SYGVQD (reference sequence). The CDR3 runs to 13 residues. Trimming took 8 bases from V and 6 from J; bases not matched to a gene: 7. CDR3 nucleotides: TGCGCCAGCGGGAGGCGGGAGCCCAATGAGCAGTTCTTC. Translating it yields CASGRREPNEQFF.

This chain connects TRBV18 to TRBJ2-7; D unclear. Germline V gives CDR1 KGHSH, CDR2 LQKENI. The CDR3 totals 14 residues. The germline V and J ends were trimmed by 2 bases and 5 bases, with 13 bases remaining between them. CDR3 bases: TGTGCCAGCTCACCAAGGCAGGCAACCAACGAGCAGTACTTC. Its translation is CASSPRQATNEQYF.

This sequence joins TRBV6-1 and TRBJ2-1; D unclear. CDR3 size: 14 residues. Germline-derived CDR1 and CDR2 are MNHNS and SASEGT. Trimming shortened V by 2 bases and J by 5 bases, and 10 bases separated the two germline ends. This CDR3 is CASSEKMKHNEQFF. In DNA, the CDR3 is TGTGCCAGCAGTGAAAAAATGAAGCACAATGAGCAGTTCTTC.

This rearrangement joins TRBV19 to TRBJ2-3, with a weak D call TRBD2 (7 bases). With 7 bases removed from V and 2 bases from J, the gap between germline ends came to 13 bases. The CDR3 totals 14 residues. From germline, CDR1 is LNHDA and CDR2 SQIVND (reference sequence). The CDR3 bases are TGTGCCAGTAAGCCCCGGGGGGCCACAGATACGCAGTATTTT. It translates to CASKPRGATDTQYF.

This chain connects TRBV6-5 to TRBJ2-7; the D is unclear. Germline values: CDR1 MNHEY, CDR2 SVGAGI. The V end was cut by 7 bases, the J end by 2 bases, with 9 bases between. The CDR3 covers 12 residues. This CDR3 reads CASTQRPYEQYF. In nucleotides, the CDR3 is TGTGCCAGCACTCAGCGCCCCTACGAGCAGTACTTC.

The V call is TRBV10-3, the J call TRBJ2-7; 13 bases are shared with TRBD2. After removal of 9 bases from V and 7 bases from J, the junction contained 6 bases not matched to a gene. The germline V gene has CDR1 ENHRY and CDR2 SYGVKD. This CDR3 has 13 residues. CDR3 loop: CAMGTSGIQEQYF. DNA of the CDR3: TGTGCCATGGGGACTAGCGGGATTCAAGAGCAGTACTTC.

V is TRBV28 and J is TRBJ1-2; weak D call: TRBD1 (6 bases). The V gene lost 6 bases and the J gene lost 8 bases, with 19 bases spanning the gap. The CDR3 spans 14 residues. The germline CDR1 and CDR2 sequences are MDHEN and SYDVKM. The chain's CDR3 is CASSSSDSRLGYTF. CDR3 DNA: TGTGCCAGCAGCTCCTCGGACAGTCGATTGGGCTACACCTTC.

V gene TRBV6-4 combines with J gene TRBJ2-3, with TRBD2 matching 9 bases. J was trimmed by 0 bases and V by 6 bases; bases with no gene match: 4. The CDR3 sequence is 15 residues long. Germline CDR1 MRHNA, CDR2 SNTAGT. CDR3 sequence (DNA): TGTGCCAGCAGACCCACTAGCGGGAGCACAGATACGCAGTATTTT. Protein sequence: CASRPTSGSTDTQYF.

V gene TRBV3-1 (or the pseudogene TRBV3-2) combines with J gene TRBJ1-6, with unresolved D. V gave up 1 base and J gave up 7 bases, with 14 bases separating them. The CDR3 length is 16 residues. Germline CDR1 LGHDT, CDR2 YNNKEL (reference sequence). The chain's CDR3 is CASSQVQAPPNSPLHF. CDR3 bases: TGTGCCAGCAGCCAAGTTCAAGCCCCACCGAATTCACCCCTCCACTTT.

The CDR3 DNA is TGTGCCAGCAGGTTGGGGGGGTACCTTAGCAATCAGCCCCAGCATTTT. Its translation is CASRLGGYLSNQPQHF. V and J are TRBV28 and TRBJ1-5; D possibly corresponds to TRBD1 (5 bases). CDR1 and CDR2 (germline): MDHEN, SYDVKM. The length of the CDR3 is 16 residues. V lost 6 bases to trimming and J lost 0 bases, with 15 bases between them. The whole variable domain, remainder taken from reference TRBV28 and TRBJ1-5, is DVKVTQSSRYLVKRTGEKVFLECVQDMDHENMFWYRQDPGLGLRLIYFSYDVKMKEKGDIPEGYSVSREKKERFSLILESASTNQTSMYLCASRLGGYLSNQPQHFGDGTRLSIL.

The chain is built from TRBV7-9 and TRBJ1-1, with a weak D call TRBD1 (5 bases). CDR1 is SEHNR and CDR2 is FQNEAQ in the germline V gene (reference sequence). The CDR3 has 14 amino acids. Trimming stripped 8 bases from V and 1 base from J, with 14 bases between. In DNA form, the CDR3 reads TGTGCCAGCTTACTCGGAGGGGAGAACACTGAAGCTTTCTTT. Amino acids: CASLLGGENTEAFF.

The genes are TRBV7-9 and TRBJ2-5; 8 positions match TRBD2. The CDR3 runs 15 residues. Trimming at V came to 5 bases and at J to 5 bases, leaving 10 bases not matched to a gene. Germline CDR1 is SEHNR and CDR2 is FQNEAQ (reference sequence). This chain's CDR3 is CASSRTGGGGETQYF. The CDR3 bases are TGTGCCAGCAGCCGAACCGGGGGGGGAGGCGAGACCCAGTACTTC.

DNA of the CDR3: TGTGCCAGCAGCGCATTGAGCGGGAAGGGCTACGAGCAGTACTTC. The encoded protein is CASSALSGKGYEQYF. The rearrangement uses TRBV7-2 and TRBJ2-7; 7 nucleotides line up with TRBD2. Trimming at V came to 5 bases and at J to 3 bases, leaving 10 bases not matched to a gene. CDR1 and CDR2 (germline): SGHTA, FQGNSA. The CDR3 loop spans 15 amino acids.

The chain recombines TRBV2 with TRBJ2-7, with D perhaps TRBD1 (6 bases). V was trimmed by 7 bases and J by 3 bases, leaving 16 bases between them. Germline V gives CDR1 SNHLY, CDR2 FYNNEI. The CDR3 spans 14 residues. The CDR3 nucleotides are TGTGCCAGCACCGCCTCTCCAGGGGACTACGAGCAGTACTTC. This gives the protein CASTASPGDYEQYF.

This chain links TRBV11-2 with TRBJ2-1, with 8 bases fitting TRBD2. J lost 3 bases, V lost 5 bases, and 6 bases had no gene match. The CDR3 sequence is 15 residues long. From germline, CDR1 is SGHAT and CDR2 FQNNGV. The CDR3 bases are TGTGCCAGCAGCACTTCCGGGACTAGCTACAATGAGCAGTTCTTC. It is translated as CASSTSGTSYNEQFF.

This sequence joins TRBV3-1 (or the pseudogene TRBV3-2) and TRBJ2-1; 11 bases match TRBD2. The CDR3 covers 17 residues. CDR1 LGHDT and CDR2 YNNKEL come from the germline V gene (reference sequence). Trimming cost V 1 base and J 3 bases; bases outside gene matches: 5. Here the CDR3 reads CASSQVASGRIYNEQFF. DNA for the CDR3: TGTGCCAGCAGCCAAGTAGCTAGCGGGAGGATCTACAATGAGCAGTTCTTC.

The chain links TRBV29-1 to TRBJ1-2, with 9 positions matching TRBD1. The CDR3 consists of 13 residues. The germline V gene encodes CDR1 SQVTM and CDR2 ANQGSEA. Germline trimming cut 5 bases from V and 2 bases from J; bases unmatched to any gene: 3. CDR3 in DNA: TGCAGCGTTACTGGACAGGGGAACTATGGCTACACCTTC. Amino acids: CSVTGQGNYGYTF.

The V and J genes are TRBV10-3 and TRBJ2-1; 12 nucleotides align to TRBD2. The CDR3 is 15 amino acids. Germline V gene sequence: CDR1 ENHRY, CDR2 SYGVKD. V dropped 6 bases and J dropped 7; count of bases not matched to a gene: 7. CDR3: CAIRTTSGGENEQFF. In DNA, the CDR3 is TGTGCCATCAGAACGACTAGCGGGGGAGAGAATGAGCAGTTCTTC.

The chain is built from TRBV4-1 and TRBJ1-5, with 8 bases that match TRBD1. This CDR3 has 16 amino acids. Germline values: CDR1 MGHRA, CDR2 YSYEKL. Germline trimming cut 4 bases from V and 8 bases from J; bases unmatched to any gene: 13. The CDR3 coding sequence is TGCGCCAGCAGCCGAGGGACAGGACCGTTGGGGGAGCCCCAGCATTTT. It is translated as CASSRGTGPLGEPQHF.

The chain couples TRBV28 to TRBJ2-3; maybe TRBD1 (6 bases). This CDR3 comprises 14 residues. The V gene's germline CDR1 is MDHEN and CDR2 SYDVKM. V lost 6 bases to trimming and J lost 1 base, with 11 bases between them. DNA for the CDR3: TGTGCCAGCAGCCTGGACAGACGCACAGATACGCAGTATTTT. Amino acid sequence: CASSLDRRTDTQYF.

The V call is TRBV18, the J call TRBJ1-1; D remains ambiguous. V shed 3 bases and J shed 5 bases, with 13 bases lying between them. The CDR3 consists of 14 residues. From germline, CDR1 is KGHSH and CDR2 LQKENI. In DNA, the CDR3 is TGTGCCAGCTCACCGCTAGCATGGGGAACTGAAGCTTTCTTT. Protein: CASSPLAWGTEAFF.

CDR3 region: CASSSTGNQPQHF. The CDR3 DNA reads TGTGCCAGCAGTTCAACAGGAAATCAGCCCCAGCATTTT. This chain uses TRBV6-5 with TRBJ1-5, with a weak D call TRBD1 (5 bases). CDR1 and CDR2 (germline): MNHEY, SVGAGI. The CDR3 has 13 residues. Deletions cut 4 bases from V and 4 bases from J, with 8 bases between.

The chain combines TRBV28 with TRBJ1-5; D ambiguous. Germline CDR1 MDHEN, CDR2 SYDVKM. V lost 4 bases to trimming and J lost 0 bases, with 10 bases between them. The CDR3 is 15 amino acids. CDR3 loop: CASSSPGYSNQPQHF. CDR3 in DNA: TGTGCCAGCAGTTCCCCAGGATATAGCAATCAGCCCCAGCATTTT.

The CDR3 nucleotides read TGTGCCAGCAGCTTAGAGGCAGCGAGGAGGAACACTGAAGCTTTCTTT. It encodes CASSLEAARRNTEAFF. J is TRBJ1-1 and V is TRBV7-8; D is uncertain. The V gene's germline CDR1 is SGHVS and CDR2 FQNEAQ. V lost 1 base and J 1 base, leaving 13 bases between the germline ends. The CDR3 consists of 16 residues. The whole variable domain, filled in from reference TRBV7-8 and TRBJ1-1, reads GAGVSQSPRYKVAKRGQDVALRCDPISGHVSLFWYQQALGQGPEFLTYFQNEAQLDKSGLPSDRFFAERPEGSVSTLKIQRTQQEDSAVYLCASSLEAARRNTEAFFGQGTRLTVV.

The rearrangement links TRBV29-1 to TRBJ2-3, with D unclear. Per the germline V gene, CDR1 is SQVTM and CDR2 is ANQGSEA. Trimming shortened V by 7 bases and J by 2 bases, and 4 bases separated the two germline ends. This CDR3 spans 10 amino acids. The CDR3 is CSANTDTQYF. Written as DNA, the CDR3 is TGCAGCGCCAACACAGATACGCAGTATTTT.

The rearrangement links TRBV30 to TRBJ1-1, with unresolved D. The V and J ends lost 0 bases and 0 bases respectively, with 8 bases between them. CDR3 length equals 14 residues. CDR1 is GTSNPN and CDR2 is SVGIG in the germline V gene (reference sequence). The DNA for the CDR3 is TGTGCCTGGAGTGTACAAGTAATGAACACTGAAGCTTTCTTT. Translating it yields CAWSVQVMNTEAFF.